The 20 T cell receptor beta chains presented below share a single source sample, sequenced in a study of Graves' ophthalmopathy and Graves' hyperthyroidism. RNA transcripts served as template for amplifying TCR beta CDR3 sequences. The first-round RT-PCR employed HTBI primers together with the Qiagen OneStep RT-PCR kit. A multiplex PCR was then performed as the second round. TCRdb passed the multiplex PCR reads through MiXCR, listing each CDR3 protein once. The sample shows 650,000 to 900,000 distinct CDR3 sequences, around 40% of them seen only once. Source material: peripheral blood. These TCRs come from an adult man with Graves' ophthalmopathy.

The chain carries TRBV10-2 and TRBJ2-7; 9 bases line up with TRBD1. V gave up 6 bases and J gave up 3 bases; unmatched junction bases: 6. CDR1 and CDR2 (germline): WSHSY, SAAADI. CDR3 length: 14 residues. The CDR3 loop reads CASRPGTGLYEQYF. For the CDR3, the DNA is TGCGCCAGCAGGCCCGGGACAGGGCTCTACGAGCAGTACTTC.

This clonotype was found many times. The V call is TRBV29-1, the J call TRBJ1-2; TRBD1 agrees at 9 bases. In germline, CDR1 is SQVTM, CDR2 ANQGSEA. V trimming: 7 bases; J trimming: 0 bases; junction bases outside the gene matches: 6. This CDR3 has 14 residues. CDR3 region: CSAGDRASNYGYTF. CDR3 in DNA: TGCAGCGCCGGGGACAGGGCATCTAACTATGGCTACACCTTC.

Only a few counts were recorded for this clonotype. The chain uses TRBV7-9 and TRBJ1-1; TRBD1 might be the D (5 bases). In germline, CDR1 is SEHNR, CDR2 FQNEAQ (reference sequence). The CDR3 has 13 amino acids. V lost 5 bases, J lost 10 bases, and 17 bases lay in between. Here the CDR3 reads CASSQEWGTPAFF. CDR3 nucleotides: TGTGCCAGCAGCCAAGAGTGGGGCACGCCAGCTTTCTTT.

This clonotype appeared many times. The chain combines TRBV19 with TRBJ2-5, with D unresolved. The CDR3 loop spans 13 amino acids. V was pared by 9 bases and J by 2 bases, with 13 bases between. Germline V gene sequence: CDR1 LNHDA, CDR2 SQIVND (reference sequence). CDR3 nucleotides: TGTGCCAGCAGCGTCCGACCTCAAGAGACCCAGTACTTC. This encodes CASSVRPQETQYF.

In this sample, this clonotype turned up many times. V and J are TRBV10-3 and TRBJ2-6; a weak D match, TRBD2 (5 bases). The CDR3 covers 14 residues. V lost 10 bases and J 4 bases, leaving 14 bases between the germline ends. Germline V gives CDR1 ENHRY, CDR2 SYGVKD. In nucleotides, the CDR3 is TGTGCCAGCACCCTTGGCGGGGGGGCCAACGTCCTGACTTTC. Its translation: CASTLGGGANVLTF.

This clonotype turned up a few times. The chain is built from TRBV6-5 and TRBJ1-1; D gene ambiguous. The germline V and J ends were trimmed by 2 bases and 6 bases, with 13 bases remaining between them. Per germline, CDR1 MNHEY and CDR2 SVGAGI. The CDR3 extends over 14 amino acids. CDR3 region: CASSYNIVRAEAFF. The CDR3, as DNA: TGTGCCAGCAGTTACAACATTGTAAGGGCTGAAGCTTTCTTT.

With respect to this clonotype: A junction end diverges from the germline sequence, so it may reflect a read error. Here the CDR3 DNA reads TGTGCCAGCAAGGGCTCTGGGGCCAACGTCCTGGCTTTC. Translation: CASKGSGANVLAF. The rearrangement uses TRBV5-5 and TRBJ2-6; TRBD1 is a possible D gene (5 bases). CDR3 length: 13 amino acids. Germline loops: CDR1 SGHKS, CDR2 YYEKEE (reference sequence).

This clonotype was recorded once. CDR3 DNA sequence: TGCAGCGTTGAACCGGGACAGGGGGCTTTCTTT. Translated, it gives CSVEPGQGAFF. The gene calls are TRBV29-1 and TRBJ1-1; 10 bases align to TRBD1. CDR1 and CDR2 from the germline V gene are SQVTM and ANQGSEA. V trimming: 2 bases; J trimming: 11 bases; junction bases outside the gene matches: 2. The CDR3 extends over 11 amino acids.

This clonotype was counted many times. V is TRBV19 and J is TRBJ1-2, with TRBD1 as a possible D gene (5 bases). The ends were cut back, 5 bases at V and 1 base at J, with 11 bases in the middle. Germline CDR1 reads LNHDA; CDR2 reads SQIVND (reference sequence). The CDR3 extends over 14 amino acids. The CDR3 nucleotides are TGTGCCAGTAGTCGTGGGGGAGTTAACTATGGCTACACCTTC. This translates into CASSRGGVNYGYTF.

The genes are TRBV2 and TRBJ2-5, with D perhaps matching TRBD2 (6 bases). The CDR3 covers 14 residues. V was clipped by 2 bases and J by 5 bases, with 12 bases between them. Germline V gene lookup returns CDR1 SNHLY and CDR2 FYNNEI. The CDR3 coding sequence is TGTGCCAGCAGTGAATGGGAAGGGACTGAGACCCAGTACTTC. Its protein product is CASSEWEGTETQYF.

The sample holds a few counts of this clonotype. The chain has TRBV7-9 and TRBJ2-7; D is perhaps TRBD2 (6 bases). The CDR3 totals 15 residues. Germline assignment: CDR1 SEHNR and CDR2 FQNEAQ (reference sequence). Trimming shortened V by 2 bases and J by 4 bases, and 15 bases separated the two germline ends. The CDR3 region has the DNA TGTGCCAGCAGCTTAACGGGGGACCCATTATACGAGCAGTACTTC. It encodes CASSLTGDPLYEQYF.

This clonotype was seen a single time. Sequence at one end of the junction differs from germline and may be a read error. This chain connects TRBV5-4 to TRBJ1-1; D remains ambiguous. The germline gives CDR1 SGHNT, CDR2 YYREEE (reference sequence). This CDR3 is built from 13 residues. CDR3 residues: CAGSLTLHTEAFF. For the CDR3, the DNA is TGTGCCGGCAGCCTGACTCTTCACACTGAAGCTTTCTTT.

CDR3 sequence reads: CASSLEGTGSVGETQYF. The CDR3 DNA is TGTGCCAGCAGTTTAGAGGGGACAGGGAGCGTTGGGGAGACCCAGTACTTC. This chain uses TRBV12-3 or TRBV12-4 with TRBJ2-5, with TRBD1 matching 9 bases. V lost 1 base to trimming and J lost 5 bases; unmatched junction nucleotides: 11. The CDR3 is 17 amino acids.

In regard to this clonotype: Since a much larger clone is just one base distant, this may be a read error. The chain uses TRBV9 and TRBJ1-6; D is ambiguous. In germline, CDR1 is SGDLS, CDR2 YYNGEE. The V end was cut by 4 bases, the J end by 11 bases, with 19 bases between. The CDR3 covers 15 residues. The CDR3 reads CASSQQDAARPPLHF. Here the CDR3 DNA reads TGTGCCAGCAGCCAGCAGGATGCGGCCCGCCCACCCCTCCACTTT. Looking up the rest from reference TRBV9 and TRBJ1-6 gives the full variable domain: DSGVTQTPKHLITATGQRVTLRCSPRSGDLSVYWYQQSLDQGLQFLIQYYNGEERAKGNILERFSAQQFPDLHSELNLSSLELGDSALYFCASSQQDAARPPLHFGNGTRLTVT.

In DNA, the CDR3 is TGTGCCAGCAGTGCCCTGACAGCGAACACTGAAGCTTTCTTT. Translating gives CASSALTANTEAFF. The V call is TRBV25-1, the J call TRBJ1-1; perhaps TRBD1 as D (5 bases). The germline V gene has CDR1 MGHDK and CDR2 SYGVNS. The CDR3 totals 14 residues. V lost 4 bases and J lost 1, with 10 bases in between. Based on the CDR3 plus reference TRBV25-1 and TRBJ1-1, the full variable domain is EADIYQTPRYLVIGTGKKITLECSQTMGHDKMYWYQQDPGMELHLIHYSYGVNSTEKGDLSSESTVSRIRTEHFPLTLESARPSHTSQYLCASSALTANTEAFFGQGTRLTVV.

Only one count was recorded for this clonotype. This sequence may be a read error, since a much larger clone differs from it by one base. The chain joins TRBV11-2 to TRBJ1-2, with 9 nucleotides matching TRBD1. Trimming removed 5 bases from V and 4 bases from J; junction bases left unmatched: 8. The CDR3 is 15 residues long. Looked up from germline, CDR1 is SGHAT and CDR2 is FQNNGV. The CDR3 sequence: CASSPGTGTSYGYTF. The DNA of the CDR3 is TGTGCCAGCAGCCCTGGGACAGGGACGAGCTATGGCTACACCTTC. The whole variable domain, remainder taken from reference TRBV11-2 and TRBJ1-2, is EAGVAQSPRYKIIEKRQSVAFWCNPISGHATLYWYQQILGQGPKLLIQFQNNGVVDDSQLPKDRFSAERLKGVDSTLKIQPAKLEDSAVYLCASSPGTGTSYGYTFGSGTRLTVV.

The genes are TRBV29-1 and TRBJ1-6; no clear D. Germline V gene data show CDR1 as SQVTM and CDR2 as ANQGSEA. The CDR3 covers 14 residues. The CDR3 DNA reads as TGCAGTGCCCAGGTGGAGGGATATAATTCACCCCTCCACTTT. It translates to CSAQVEGYNSPLHF.

This chain connects TRBV7-9 to TRBJ1-2, with D possibly being TRBD1 (5 bases). Germline lookup yields CDR1 SEHNR and CDR2 FQNEAQ (reference sequence). V was trimmed by 5 bases and J by 7 bases, leaving 17 bases between them. The CDR3 has 14 residues. CDR3: CASSNNYGHVGYTF. CDR3 DNA sequence: TGTGCCAGCAGCAATAATTACGGACATGTTGGCTACACCTTC.

A word on this clonotype: Compared with germline, one end of the junction differs, possibly owing to a read error. J is TRBJ2-2 and V is TRBV11-1; D unresolved. Germline V CDR1 and CDR2: SGHAT, FQDESV (reference sequence). The length of the CDR3 is 11 residues. CDR3 loop: CDSDQAGELFF. The DNA for the CDR3 is TGTGACAGCGACCAGGCCGGGGAGCTGTTTTTT.

The chain combines TRBV7-3 with TRBJ2-3, with 7 bases that match TRBD1. Germline V CDR1 and CDR2: SGHTA, FQGTGA. The CDR3 is made up of 14 amino acids. V dropped 5 bases and J dropped 4; count of bases not matched to a gene: 6. CDR3 coding DNA: TGTGCCAGCAGCGCACAGGGGTTAGCAGATACGCAGTATTTT. It translates to CASSAQGLADTQYF.